Following are 15 T cell receptor beta chains from one sample sequenced in a study of T cell changes during pregnancy in multiple sclerosis. Sequencing was performed with immunoSEQ multiplex PCR; in TCRdb, only in-frame clones are kept and a portion is missing. Of tens of thousands of clones listed, around 94% were seen once; the top ten hold less than 3.5%. The sample was peripheral blood, taken in the third trimester of pregnancy. These receptors were taken from a female donor in good health, enrolled as a control in a pregnancy study.

This sequence joins TRBV19 and TRBJ1-1; TRBD1 might be the D (5 bases). Trimming left V 9 bases short and J 3 bases short, with 11 bases between. From germline, CDR1 is LNHDA and CDR2 SQIVND (reference sequence). CDR3 size: 12 residues. The CDR3 here is CASRVGDTEAFF. The CDR3 region has the DNA TGTGCCAGCAGGGTGGGTGACACTGAAGCTTTCTTT.

The rearrangement joins TRBV4-1 to TRBJ2-1; D may be TRBD2 (6 bases). Germline CDR1 reads MGHRA; CDR2 reads YSYEKL. V was cut by 2 bases and J by 3 bases, with 14 bases left in between. The CDR3 totals 16 residues. As DNA, the CDR3 is TGCGCCAGCAGCCAAAGTAGTGGGGGGTACTACAATGAGCAGTTCTTC. This gives the protein CASSQSSGGYYNEQFF.

The chain uses TRBV15 and TRBJ2-7; perhaps TRBD2 as D (5 bases). Trimming removed 7 bases from V and 7 bases from J, with 14 bases in between. The CDR3 runs to 12 residues. Germline V gene sequence: CDR1 LNHNV, CDR2 YYDKDF (reference sequence). CDR3 loop: CATTIGSGEQYF. CDR3 DNA sequence: TGTGCCACCACGATCGGTTCGGGGGAGCAGTACTTC.

The chain couples TRBV2 to TRBJ2-3; TRBD2 might be the D (5 bases). The CDR3 is 13 residues long. Germline V CDR1 and CDR2: SNHLY, FYNNEI. Trimming took off 5 bases at V and 3 bases at J, with 9 bases between the two ends. The CDR3 loop reads CASSTGLTDTQYF. In nucleotides, the CDR3 is TGTGCCAGCAGTACTGGACTTACAGATACGCAGTATTTT.

The rearrangement uses TRBV10-3 and TRBJ2-3; the D gene is possibly TRBD2 (5 bases). Germline V gene lookup returns CDR1 ENHRY and CDR2 SYGVKD. The length of the CDR3 is 13 residues. Trimming removed 7 bases from V and 6 bases from J, with 14 bases in between. The CDR3 nucleotides read TGTGCCATCATGCTCGCGGGCTCGGATACGCAGTATTTT. It encodes CAIMLAGSDTQYF.

The rearrangement links TRBV6-5 to TRBJ1-1, with D perhaps matching TRBD1 (5 bases). The germline V gene has CDR1 MNHEY and CDR2 SVGAGI. This CDR3 has 13 amino acids. The V gene lost 6 bases and the J gene lost 6 bases, with 14 bases spanning the gap. The CDR3 sequence is CASRPKGPAEAFF. Written as DNA, the CDR3 is TGTGCCAGCAGACCCAAGGGGCCAGCTGAAGCTTTCTTT.

The gene calls are TRBV28 and TRBJ2-1, with 8 bases matching TRBD1. With V trimmed by 5 bases and J by 8 bases, 11 bases remained unmatched. Germline V gives CDR1 MDHEN, CDR2 SYDVKM. The CDR3 is 15 residues long. The CDR3 reads CASSLLDRVLDEQFF. The CDR3 DNA reads as TGTGCCAGCAGTCTCCTGGACAGGGTATTGGATGAGCAGTTCTTC.

The chain combines TRBV9 with TRBJ2-1; 8 nucleotides align to TRBD2. The CDR3 runs to 16 residues. Germline V gives CDR1 SGDLS, CDR2 YYNGEE. The junction had 10 bases not matched to a gene; V was cut back by 4 bases and J by 4 bases. Here the CDR3 DNA reads TGTGCCAGCAGCTCACTCAGCGGGAGAACGTACAATGAGCAGTTCTTC. This sequence encodes CASSSLSGRTYNEQFF.

J is TRBJ2-5 and V is TRBV6-6; possible D gene TRBD2, 5 bases. This CDR3 is 15 amino acids long. Germline V gene data show CDR1 as MNHNY and CDR2 as SVGAGI (reference sequence). V lost 2 bases, J lost 4 bases, and 14 bases lay in between. The CDR3 region is CASSYPMEATETQYF. In DNA, the CDR3 is TGTGCCAGCAGTTACCCCATGGAGGCTACAGAGACCCAGTACTTC.

This clone was recorded once. V and J are TRBV27 and TRBJ2-7, with a weak D call TRBD1 (7 bases). The germline V and J ends were trimmed by 5 bases and 7 bases, with 15 bases remaining between them. This CDR3 spans 13 amino acids. The germline V gene encodes CDR1 MNHEY and CDR2 SMNVEV (reference sequence). The CDR3 sequence is CASSGGTAQEQYF. Written as DNA, the CDR3 is TGTGCCAGCAGTGGCGGGACAGCTCAGGAGCAGTACTTC.

This chain links TRBV9 with TRBJ2-2; perhaps TRBD2 as D (5 bases). Looked up from germline, CDR1 is SGDLS and CDR2 is YYNGEE. CDR3 length equals 14 residues. V was pared by 3 bases and J by 5 bases, with 11 bases between. CDR3 sequence: CASSEPGTTGELFF. For the CDR3, the DNA is TGTGCCAGCAGCGAGCCGGGAACAACCGGGGAGCTGTTTTTT.

This clone appeared once. CDR3 loop: CASSIGAGNTEAFF. In nucleotides, the CDR3 is TGTGCCAGCAGCATAGGGGCGGGGAACACTGAAGCTTTCTTT. The chain uses TRBV7-6 and TRBJ1-1; possibly TRBD1 for D (5 bases). CDR1 and CDR2 from the germline V gene are SGHVS and FNYEAQ. V was shortened by 5 bases and J by 1 base, with 11 bases between the two germline ends. CDR3 length equals 14 residues.

The chain recombines TRBV11-2 with TRBJ1-1, with D perhaps matching TRBD1 (6 bases). V was pared by 3 bases and J by 6 bases, with 14 bases between. Germline CDR1 and CDR2: SGHAT and FQNNGV. CDR3 length: 14 amino acids. The CDR3 region has the DNA TGTGCCAGCAGCTTGCAAACTTGGGGGCCTGAAGCTTTCTTT. It translates to CASSLQTWGPEAFF.

The chain is built from TRBV19 and TRBJ1-1; D is perhaps TRBD1 (6 bases). V lost 6 bases, J lost 3 bases, and 23 bases lay in between. The CDR3 sequence is 17 residues long. Germline values: CDR1 LNHDA, CDR2 SQIVND (reference sequence). The CDR3, as DNA: TGTGCCAGTAGGGGTGTTCAGGGGCGGTTTTATGACACTGAAGCTTTCTTT. The encoded protein is CASRGVQGRFYDTEAFF.

The gene calls are TRBV28 and TRBJ2-7, with D uncertain. The CDR3 runs 12 residues. Trimming pared 2 bases from V and 4 bases from J, leaving 6 bases between. The germline V gene encodes CDR1 MDHEN and CDR2 SYDVKM. CDR3 residues: CASSLVTYEQYF. The CDR3 DNA reads as TGTGCCAGCAGTTTAGTCACATACGAGCAGTACTTC.